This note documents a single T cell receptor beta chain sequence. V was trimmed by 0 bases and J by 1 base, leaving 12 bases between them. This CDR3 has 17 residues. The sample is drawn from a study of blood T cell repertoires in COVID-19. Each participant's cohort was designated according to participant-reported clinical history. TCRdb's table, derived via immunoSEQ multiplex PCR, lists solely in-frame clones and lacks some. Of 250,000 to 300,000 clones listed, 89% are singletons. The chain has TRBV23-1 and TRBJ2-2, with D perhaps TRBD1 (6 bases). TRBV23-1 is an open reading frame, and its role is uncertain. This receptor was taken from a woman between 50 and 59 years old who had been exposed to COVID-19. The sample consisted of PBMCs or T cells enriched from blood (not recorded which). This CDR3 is CASSQSTGPGNTGELFF. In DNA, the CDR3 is TGCGCCAGCAGTCAATCAACAGGGCCGGGGAACACCGGGGAGCTGTTTTTT.